This TCR beta chain derives from a study of beta chain features in type 1 diabetes. Overall study results and limits: Within each of all four CD4+ subsets, Type 1 diabetes patients had TCRB CDR3s that were moderately but significantly shorter. Patients' naive, central memory and Treg TCRB repertoires seemed closer to one another than those of healthy donors.

There are a few counts of this clone. No antigen is known for it. CDR1 LGHNT and CDR2 FRNRAP come from the germline V gene. The CDR3 is 19 residues long. Trimming stripped 2 bases from V and 0 bases from J, with 20 bases between. The whole isolated RNA underwent reverse transcription, so sequencing captured expressed TCRB transcripts. The study sequenced naive, central memory and regulatory T cell samples to an average of approximately 3.5 million reads. This table comes from immunoSEQ multiplex PCR, and its TCRdb copy is limited to in-frame clones, with some not included. This table has some 160,000 clones, around 8.4% appearing once.

The clonotype was recovered from a woman aged 18-29 years with type 1 diabetes. The rearrangement links TRBV12-5 to TRBJ1-5; D unresolved. The source material was central memory CD4+ T cells from blood. The CDR3 protein is CASGLSYGMGNYSNQPQHF. In nucleotides, the CDR3 is TGTGCTAGTGGTTTGTCGTATGGAATGGGCAATTATAGCAATCAGCCCCAGCATTTT.